These T cell receptor beta chains were read from a single sample in a study of T-cell reconstitution after alpha-beta-depleted transplantation in children. TCRdb fed the PCR reads into MiXCR, producing one record per CDR3 protein. The sample lists more than 250,000 distinct CDR3 sequences; roughly 9.5% were seen once. Specimen: PBMCs from the stem cell graft donor, collected from the stem cell graft. The source of these receptors is a human donor who donated a stem cell graft to a child with SCID. CDR3s include the opening cysteine and the closing phenylalanine or tryptophan. Fields, in order: CDR3 length, V gene, clone size, J gene, D gene, CDR3 DNA, CDR3 protein. D genes are given only for firm matches. The size entry is marked missing in some rows and otherwise reads once, few, many or a size class.

>16|TRBV9|NA|TRBJ2-7|TRBD2
TGTGCCAGCAGCATACTAGCGGGGGGCCCCCTTAACGAGCAGTACTTC
CASSILAGGPLNEQYF
>14|TRBV12-3/TRBV12-4|few|TRBJ1-1|NA
TGTGCCAGCACTCCCTTTGGGGGTAACACTGAAGCTTTCTTT
CASTPFGGNTEAFF
>15|TRBV3-1|NA|TRBJ2-5|TRBD1
TGTGCCAGCAGCAAAACCGGGACAGGGTACGAGACCCAGTACTTC
CASSKTGTGYETQYF
>16|TRBV7-2|NA|TRBJ2-3|NA
TGTGCCAGCAGCTTAGCTAGTGGGCATGGCACAGATACGCAGTATTTT
CASSLASGHGTDTQYF
>17|TRBV27|NA|TRBJ2-1|NA
TGTGCCAGCAGTAATACGGGACTCCCAACGGCTTACAATGAGCAGTTCTTC
CASSNTGLPTAYNEQFF
>16|TRBV20-1|few|TRBJ2-1|TRBD2
TGCAGTCAAACCCCCCGACTTAGCGGGGGGTGGAATGAGCAGTTCTTC
CSQTPRLSGGWNEQFF
>13|TRBV5-1|few|TRBJ1-1|NA
TGCGCCAGCAGAATAGGACAGAACACTGAAGCTTTCTTT
CASRIGQNTEAFF
>16|TRBV20-1|few|TRBJ2-2|TRBD1
TGCAGTGCTAGGGCCGACAGGGGTATCTGGCCCGGGGAGCTGTTTTTT
CSARADRGIWPGELFF
>15|TRBV25-1|many|TRBJ2-3|NA
TGTGCCAGCAGCTCGGGGGCCCCTAGCACAGATACGCAGTATTTT
CASSSGAPSTDTQYF
>12|TRBV9|many|TRBJ2-3|NA
TGTGCCAGCAGCACCGCCCCAGATACGCAGTATTTT
CASSTAPDTQYF
>16|TRBV10-3|NA|TRBJ2-3|NA
TGTGCCATCAGTGACGGTAGGATAGGCGGAGTAGATACGCAGTATTTT
CAISDGRIGGVDTQYF
>16|TRBV27|few|TRBJ2-7|NA
TGTGCCAGCAGTTTACGAACCGCCGGAGGTTTCCACGAGCAGTACTTC
CASSLRTAGGFHEQYF
>15|TRBV5-1|many|TRBJ1-6|TRBD1
TGCGCCAGCAGCCCGGACAGGGTGGCGAATTCACCCCTCCACTTT
CASSPDRVANSPLHF
>14|TRBV20-1|many|TRBJ2-7|TRBD1
TGCAGTGCTCCTGGACAGGGGGGGAACTACGAGCAGTACTTC
CSAPGQGGNYEQYF
>19|TRBV5-1|few|TRBJ2-2|NA
TGCGCCAGCAGCTTGGCCGGAGTCCTTCCACAATCGAACACCGGGGAGCTGTTTTTT
CASSLAGVLPQSNTGELFF
>13|TRBV6-1|few|TRBJ1-5|NA
TGTGCCAGCAGCCAGGGGTACAATCAGCCCCAGCATTTT
CASSQGYNQPQHF
>13|TRBV4-2|few|TRBJ2-7|NA
TGTGCCAGCACCCAACCGGGGAGCTACGAGCAGTACTTC
CASTQPGSYEQYF
>14|TRBV7-9|NA|TRBJ2-1|NA
TGTGCCAGCAGCTTAAGCCCCAAGGTGGATGAGCAGTTCTTC
CASSLSPKVDEQFF
>15|TRBV20-1|NA|TRBJ2-1|NA
TGCAGTGCTAGAGTTAAGGACCAACCCTACAATGAGCAGTTCTTC
CSARVKDQPYNEQFF
>17|TRBV12-3/TRBV12-4|few|TRBJ2-3|NA
TGTGCCAGCAGTAGGGGTCTGGCGGGATCCAGCACAGATACGCAGTATTTT
CASSRGLAGSSTDTQYF
>13|TRBV24-1|many|TRBJ1-1|NA
TGTGCCACCCGACAGACGGGAAACACTGAAGCTTTCTTT
CATRQTGNTEAFF
>14|TRBV7-9|few|TRBJ2-5|TRBD2
TGTGCCAGCAGCTCTGGACTAGCACTGGAGACCCAGTACTTC
CASSSGLALETQYF
>14|TRBV6-1|few|TRBJ2-1|NA
TGTGCCAGCAGTACCGTATTACCTACGGATGAGCAGTTCTTC
CASSTVLPTDEQFF
>12|TRBV12-3/TRBV12-4|few|TRBJ1-1|NA
TGTGCCAGCAGTTTATGGCAGGGTATGGCTTTCTTT
CASSLWQGMAFF
>16|TRBV27|few|TRBJ2-5|NA
TGTGCCAGCAGTTTATCATTGGGTGGCAGTCAAGAGACCCAGTACTTC
CASSLSLGGSQETQYF
>14|TRBV5-1|NA|TRBJ2-5|NA
TGCGCCAGCAGCTTGTGGCGGGGTGGAGAGACCCAGTACTTC
CASSLWRGGETQYF
>12|TRBV20-1|NA|TRBJ2-3|NA
TGCAGTGCTAGTGTACTGGGAGATACGCAGTATTTT
CSASVLGDTQYF
>14|TRBV12-3/TRBV12-4|few|TRBJ1-2|TRBD1
TGTGCCAGCAGGCGGACAGGGGGCGGACAAGGCTACACCTTC
CASRRTGGGQGYTF
>15|TRBV12-3/TRBV12-4|many|TRBJ2-7|TRBD1
TGTGCCAGCAGTTTAGAACAGGGGGGATCCTACGAGCAGTACTTC
CASSLEQGGSYEQYF
>12|TRBV13|few|TRBJ2-7|NA
TGTGCCAGCAGCTCAACCAACAGGGAGATGCACTTC
CASSSTNREMHF
>15|TRBV5-1|many|TRBJ2-7|NA
TGCGCCAGCAGCTTGTCCACCTCTCGCCTCTACGAGCAGTACTTC
CASSLSTSRLYEQYF
>15|TRBV2|NA|TRBJ2-3|NA
TGTGCCAGCAGTGAACCGGGGGACCCCACAGATACGCAGTATTTT
CASSEPGDPTDTQYF
>15|TRBV5-1|few|TRBJ2-5|NA
TGCGCCAGCAGCACCACCCCGGGCAGTCAAGAGACCCAGTACTTC
CASSTTPGSQETQYF
>13|TRBV6-1|many|TRBJ2-3|TRBD1
TGTGCCAGCAGTATGAGACAGGGGGATACGCAGTATTTT
CASSMRQGDTQYF
>11|TRBV29-1|many|TRBJ2-1|TRBD1
TGCAGTTGGACAGGGTTCAATGAGCAGTTCTTC
CSWTGFNEQFF
>18|TRBV7-8|few|TRBJ1-5|TRBD1
TGTGCCAGCAGCTTAGCCGGGACAGGGGGATATAGCAATCAGCCCCAGCATTTT
CASSLAGTGGYSNQPQHF
>14|TRBV20-1|few|TRBJ1-3|NA
TGCAGTGCTAGAAAGGACAGCTCTGGAAACACCATATATTTT
CSARKDSSGNTIYF
>14|TRBV29-1|few|TRBJ1-1|TRBD1
TGCAGCGTTGACGGACAGGGGATGAACACTGAAGCTTTCTTT
CSVDGQGMNTEAFF
>16|TRBV10-3|many|TRBJ1-1|NA
TGTGCCATCAGTGAGTCGTCCGGGAGCCCGAACACTGAAGCTTTCTTT
CAISESSGSPNTEAFF
>19|TRBV2|NA|TRBJ2-1|TRBD2
TGTGCCAGCAGTGAACTAACGGGTCTTCGGGGCGGGAGCTACAATGAGCAGTTCTTC
CASSELTGLRGGSYNEQFF
>16|TRBV5-6|few|TRBJ1-2|NA
TGTGCCAGCAGCTTGGACGAGGGCCTCGGCCCCTATGGCTACACCTTC
CASSLDEGLGPYGYTF
>12|TRBV7-9|few|TRBJ2-7|NA
TGTGCCAGCAGCTTAGGGGTTTCCGAGCAGTACTTC
CASSLGVSEQYF